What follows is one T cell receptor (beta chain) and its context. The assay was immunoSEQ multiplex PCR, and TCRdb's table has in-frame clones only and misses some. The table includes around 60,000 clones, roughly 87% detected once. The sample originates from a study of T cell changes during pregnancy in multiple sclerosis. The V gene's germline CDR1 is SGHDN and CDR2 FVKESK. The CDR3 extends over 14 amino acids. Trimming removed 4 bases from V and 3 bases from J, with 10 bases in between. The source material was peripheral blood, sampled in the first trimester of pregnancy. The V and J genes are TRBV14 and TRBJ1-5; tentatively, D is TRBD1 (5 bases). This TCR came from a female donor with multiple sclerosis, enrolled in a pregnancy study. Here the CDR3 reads CASSRRGSNQPQHF. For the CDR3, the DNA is TGTGCCAGCAGCCGGCGGGGGTCCAATCAGCCCCAGCATTTT.